This TCR beta chain was sequenced in a study of cytomegalovirus exposure and HLA in healthy donors. Study results and limitations: Later, an analysis found that TCR clusters from the first cohort tended to co-occur in the 120 or so validation repertoires. Listed as cytomegalovirus-associated were over 150 TCR beta chains. Generally TCR sequences proved uncommon, though certain public TCRs appeared in numerous donors.

A remark on this clone: The antigen is undetermined.

The table came from immunoSEQ multiplex PCR; TCRdb's copy has only in-frame clones and leaves some out. Here the sample spans roughly 300,000 clones, roughly 90% being singletons. V lost 5 bases, J lost 3 bases, and 3 bases stayed unmatched. Germline CDR1 and CDR2: SEHNR and FQNEAQ (reference sequence). The CDR3 loop spans 14 amino acids. Sequenced material: PBMCs. This TCR was sampled from a woman aged 18-35 years in good health and CMV-seronegative. The V call is TRBV7-9, the J call TRBJ2-3, with TRBD1 matching 9 bases. Here the CDR3 DNA reads TGTGCCAGCAGCCCCGGACAGGGGACAGATACGCAGTATTTT. Protein: CASSPGQGTDTQYF. The full variable domain, its missing parts supplied by reference TRBV7-9 and TRBJ2-3, is DTGVSQNPRHKITKRGQNVTFRCDPISEHNRLYWYRQTLGQGPEFLTYFQNEAQLEKSRLLSDRFSAERPKGSFSTLEIQRTEQGDSAMYLCASSPGQGTDTQYFGPGTRLTVL.